The 12 T cell receptor beta chains reported below all come from one sample, sequenced in a study of shared clonotypes between healthy human individuals (dated by TCRdb to about 2020). The library was obtained by the immunoSEQ multiplex PCR assay. TCRdb took this table from immuneACCESS and kept in-frame rearrangements with V and J called. Such tables lack part of the clones; where checked against another copy, unresolved V genes explain under half of the gap, and the rest is unexplained. This sample is represented by 980,000 or so clones; more than 75% of them were singletons. The ten largest clones represent approximately 1.5% of the sample. The sequenced sample was memory CD4+ T cells sorted from blood. Interpreted using the paper, the cell subset or site label stands for: CD45RA-negative fraction. Receptors originate from a man aged 18-30 years in good health.

The gene calls are TRBV29-1 and TRBJ1-2, with D tentatively TRBD1 (5 bases). This CDR3 has 14 residues. The germline V and J ends were trimmed by 4 bases and 1 base, with 13 bases remaining between them. From germline, CDR1 is SQVTM and CDR2 ANQGSEA. The CDR3 reads CSVGMGLDNYGYTF. In DNA form, the CDR3 reads TGCAGCGTTGGAATGGGGCTGGATAACTATGGCTACACCTTC.

The J gene is TRBJ2-7, the V gene TRBV7-8; maybe TRBD1 (6 bases). This CDR3 has 14 residues. V was cut by 3 bases and J by 10 bases, with 19 bases left in between. Germline loops: CDR1 SGHVS, CDR2 FQNEAQ. The CDR3 nucleotides read TGTGCCAGCAGCTTGTCGGAACAACAGGGCCATCAGTACTTC. As protein: CASSLSEQQGHQYF.

The chain joins TRBV11-2 to TRBJ1-4; 8 bases map to TRBD1. This CDR3 is 15 amino acids long. Germline V lookup: CDR1 SGHAT, CDR2 FQNNGV. V was clipped by 6 bases and J by 3 bases; unmatched bases: 6. CDR3 coding DNA: TGTGCCAGCAGTCGCCCACAGGGGGCTAATGAAAAACTGTTTTTT. This sequence encodes CASSRPQGANEKLFF.

As concerns this clone: A read error is possible here, since a much larger clone lies one base away. The chain joins TRBV7-7 to TRBJ2-5, with 10 positions matching TRBD1. CDR1 is SSHAT, CDR2 FNYEAQ, per germline (reference sequence). This CDR3 is 14 amino acids long. The CDR3 spells CASSLGTGEETQYF. For the CDR3, the DNA is TGTGCTAGCAGCTTAGGGACAGGGGAAGAGACCCAGTACTTC.

V is TRBV2 and J is TRBJ2-5, with D perhaps TRBD2 (6 bases). V was trimmed by 6 bases and J by 1 base, leaving 15 bases between them. This CDR3 has 15 residues. CDR1 is SNHLY and CDR2 is FYNNEI in the germline V gene. CDR3 DNA: TGTGCCAGCAGCCCCCTAGGAGGGGCCCAAGAGACCCAGTACTTC. It codes for CASSPLGGAQETQYF. The variable domain in full, completed from reference TRBV2 and TRBJ2-5, reads EPEVTQTPSHQVTQMGQEVILRCVPISNHLYFYWYRQILGQKVEFLVSFYNNEISEKSEIFDDQFSVERPDGSNFTLKIRSTKLEDSAMYFCASSPLGGAQETQYFGPGTRLLVL.

This clone was observed a single time. The chain employs TRBV7-2 and TRBJ1-5, with a weak D call TRBD1 (5 bases). The CDR3 covers 16 residues. From germline, CDR1 is SGHTA and CDR2 FQGNSA. V gave up 1 base and J gave up 0 bases, with 10 bases separating them. As DNA, the CDR3 is TGTGCCAGCAGCTTAGGGGGCCGGAATAGCAATCAGCCCCAGCATTTT. Protein sequence: CASSLGGRNSNQPQHF.

CDR3 loop: CASSEAVGLGGYTF. In nucleotides, the CDR3 is TGTGCCAGCAGTGAAGCGGTTGGATTGGGGGGCTACACCTTC. The gene calls are TRBV2 and TRBJ1-2, with unresolved D. Trimming removed 0 bases at V and 8 bases at J, with 13 bases between. This CDR3 region has 14 residues. Germline loops: CDR1 SNHLY, CDR2 FYNNEI. Supplemented by reference TRBV2 and TRBJ1-2, the full variable domain reads EPEVTQTPSHQVTQMGQEVILRCVPISNHLYFYWYRQILGQKVEFLVSFYNNEISEKSEIFDDQFSVERPDGSNFTLKIRSTKLEDSAMYFCASSEAVGLGGYTFGSGTRLTVV.

The J gene is TRBJ1-6, the V gene TRBV5-6; D call uncertain. Trimming removed 4 bases from V and 8 bases from J, with 13 bases in between. The CDR3 runs 14 residues. Germline V CDR1 and CDR2: SGHDT, YYEEEE. This CDR3 reads CASSRESRDSPLHF. CDR3 nucleotides: TGTGCCAGCAGCCGGGAGTCTCGAGATTCACCCCTCCACTTT.

This clone has only a few counts. The chain links TRBV11-2 to TRBJ2-5; D may be TRBD1 or TRBD2 (5 bases each). Gene TRBJ2-7 matches the end of the DNA better, so the J call may be wrong. CDR3 size: 14 residues. The germline V gene encodes CDR1 SGHAT and CDR2 FQNNGV. Here the CDR3 DNA reads TGTGCCAGCAGCTCCGTGAGGGACGGCTACGAGCAGTACTTC. Its protein is CASSSVRDGYEQYF.

The chain has TRBV7-3 and TRBJ2-1; 7 bases are a match to TRBD2. V shed 5 bases, J shed 0 bases, and the junction held 4 bases outside the gene matches. The CDR3 is made up of 15 amino acids. Germline values: CDR1 SGHTA, CDR2 FQGTGA. The CDR3 nucleotides read TGTGCCAGCAGCCCTAGCGGAAGCTCCTACAATGAGCAGTTCTTC. It codes for CASSPSGSSYNEQFF.

This chain joins TRBV10-1 and TRBJ2-4; D gene ambiguous. Deletions cut 3 bases from V and 3 bases from J, with 9 bases between. This CDR3 has 14 amino acids. The germline V gene has CDR1 WNHNN and CDR2 SYGVQD (reference sequence). CDR3 sequence reads: CASSDGSGKNIQYF. The CDR3 DNA follows: TGCGCCAGCAGTGATGGGTCAGGCAAAAACATTCAGTACTTC.

V usage is TRBV15 and J usage is TRBJ2-1; D gene uncertain. The germline V gene has CDR1 LNHNV and CDR2 YYDKDF (reference sequence). The CDR3 is 15 amino acids. V lost 0 bases and J 3 bases, leaving 9 bases between the germline ends. The CDR3 region is CATSRETSYYNEQFF. CDR3 DNA sequence: TGTGCCACCAGCAGAGAGACGAGCTACTACAATGAGCAGTTCTTC.